The 21 T cell receptor beta chains presented below share a single source sample, sequenced in a study of blood T cell repertoires in COVID-19. The data were produced by immunoSEQ multiplex PCR, yet TCRdb's version contains in-frame clones alone and is incomplete. The sample comprises 150,000 to 200,000 clones, 70% to 90% of which are singletons, and 15% to 20% rests with the top ten. The sequencing input was peripheral blood. Source of these receptors: a person aged 65 to 85 with COVID-19, enrolled during active disease.

The gene calls are TRBV11-2 and TRBJ1-3; 7 positions agree with TRBD1. The trim removed 5 bases at V and 0 bases at J, leaving 4 bases unmatched. Looked up from germline, CDR1 is SGHAT and CDR2 is FQNNGV. The CDR3 consists of 15 residues. The CDR3 reads CASSPDRYSGNTIYF. CDR3 sequence (DNA): TGTGCCAGCAGCCCGGACAGGTACTCTGGAAACACCATATATTTT.

V usage is TRBV7-9 and J usage is TRBJ2-3; no clear D. The germline V and J ends were trimmed by 3 bases and 4 bases, with 14 bases remaining between them. Germline CDR1 SEHNR, CDR2 FQNEAQ (reference sequence). This CDR3 comprises 15 residues. DNA of the CDR3: TGTGCCAGCAGCTTGTTATCTCCCCCCCCAGATACGCAGTATTTT. Protein product: CASSLLSPPPDTQYF.

The chain is built from TRBV11-2 and TRBJ2-2; possible D gene TRBD2, 5 bases. V was clipped by 1 base and J by 6 bases, with 12 bases between them. The germline V gene encodes CDR1 SGHAT and CDR2 FQNNGV. The CDR3 sequence is 15 residues long. The CDR3 reads CASSLVGVSAGELFF. As DNA, the CDR3 is TGTGCCAGCAGCTTAGTCGGGGTTAGTGCCGGGGAGCTGTTTTTT. Together with reference TRBV11-2 and TRBJ2-2, the CDR3 gives the full variable domain: EAGVAQSPRYKIIEKRQSVAFWCNPISGHATLYWYQQILGQGPKLLIQFQNNGVVDDSQLPKDRFSAERLKGVDSTLKIQPAKLEDSAVYLCASSLVGVSAGELFFGEGSRLTVL.

The chain has TRBV5-1 and TRBJ2-5; D is uncertain. The CDR3 spans 14 residues. In germline, CDR1 is SGHRS, CDR2 YFSETQ. Trimming left V 0 bases short and J 5 bases short, with 11 bases between. The CDR3 sequence is CASSLVPSEETQYF. CDR3 nucleotides: TGCGCCAGCAGCTTGGTACCGTCCGAGGAGACCCAGTACTTC.

The sample holds a few counts of this clone. The chain combines TRBV12-3 or TRBV12-4 with TRBJ2-7; 13 bases agree with TRBD2. V lost 6 bases and J lost 6; bases outside the gene matches: 2. The CDR3 covers 13 residues. The CDR3: CASSRLAGGEQYF. Written as DNA, the CDR3 is TGTGCCAGCAGCCGACTAGCGGGAGGCGAGCAGTACTTC.

V gene TRBV7-2 combines with J gene TRBJ1-5, with D perhaps matching TRBD1 (5 bases). The ends were cut back, 2 bases at V and 4 bases at J, with 18 bases in the middle. The length of the CDR3 is 17 residues. The germline V gene encodes CDR1 SGHTA and CDR2 FQGNSA. CDR3 DNA: TGTGCCAGCAGCTTACGTTCTCCGGCAGGGTGGAATCAGCCCCAGCATTTT. Amino acids: CASSLRSPAGWNQPQHF.

This chain uses TRBV28 with TRBJ2-1; 11 positions match TRBD2. The length of the CDR3 is 15 residues. The V and J ends lost 3 bases and 4 bases, in that order; junction bases with no gene match: 2. From germline, CDR1 is MDHEN and CDR2 SYDVKM. CDR3 nucleotides: TGTGCCAGCAGTTTTGGGACTAGCGGTTACAATGAGCAGTTCTTC. Translated, it gives CASSFGTSGYNEQFF. Drawing the rest from reference TRBV28 and TRBJ2-1, the complete variable domain is DVKVTQSSRYLVKRTGEKVFLECVQDMDHENMFWYRQDPGLGLRLIYFSYDVKMKEKGDIPEGYSVSREKKERFSLILESASTNQTSMYLCASSFGTSGYNEQFFGPGTRLTVL.

J is TRBJ1-6 and V is TRBV19; 7 bases map to TRBD1. Per germline, CDR1 LNHDA and CDR2 SQIVND (reference sequence). Trimming cost V 4 bases and J 9 bases; bases outside gene matches: 9. CDR3 length equals 15 residues. CDR3 loop: CASSTTGTVASPLHF. The CDR3 DNA reads as TGTGCCAGTAGTACAACCGGGACAGTGGCTTCACCCCTCCACTTT.

This clone was seen only a few times. This rearrangement joins TRBV7-8 to TRBJ1-4; 8 bases are a match to TRBD1. Germline V gives CDR1 SGHVS, CDR2 FQNEAQ. The CDR3 extends over 16 amino acids. J was trimmed by 5 bases and V by 5 bases; bases with no gene match: 10. The CDR3, as DNA: TGTGCCAGCAGCAGAAGGACAGGGAGGTGGAATGAAAAACTGTTTTTT. Translated: CASSRRTGRWNEKLFF.

The V gene is TRBV30, the J gene TRBJ2-3, with 10 bases that match TRBD1. V shed 3 bases and J 4 bases; nucleotides not matched to a gene: 7. The CDR3 extends over 15 amino acids. Germline CDR1 reads GTSNPN; CDR2 reads SVGIG (reference sequence). Written as DNA, the CDR3 is TGTGCCTGGAGGCCACCGGGACAGGGGTCAGATACGCAGTATTTT. Its protein product is CAWRPPGQGSDTQYF.

V usage is TRBV28 and J usage is TRBJ1-2; maybe TRBD1 (5 bases). This CDR3 comprises 17 residues. Germline CDR1 MDHEN, CDR2 SYDVKM. The V and J ends lost 1 base and 3 bases respectively, with 18 bases between them. This chain's CDR3 is CASSLFSLWGIDYGYTF. The CDR3 DNA follows: TGTGCCAGCAGTTTATTTTCGCTTTGGGGCATAGACTATGGCTACACCTTC.

J is TRBJ2-4 and V is TRBV19, with TRBD1 as a possible D gene (6 bases). V lost 5 bases and J 9 bases, leaving 11 bases between the germline ends. From germline, CDR1 is LNHDA and CDR2 SQIVND (reference sequence). The CDR3 has 12 amino acids. The CDR3 sequence is CASSQGLGIQYF. The CDR3 DNA reads TGTGCCAGTAGTCAGGGGCTGGGCATTCAGTACTTC.

The chain carries TRBV7-2 and TRBJ2-5, with 15 bases identical to TRBD2. CDR1 is SGHTA and CDR2 is FQGNSA in the germline V gene. The CDR3 spans 18 residues. J gave up 5 bases and V 7 bases, and 14 bases lay outside the gene matches. CDR3 protein: CASTGLAGGRGSGETQYF. In DNA form, the CDR3 reads TGTGCCAGCACCGGACTAGCGGGAGGGAGGGGGAGTGGGGAGACCCAGTACTTC.

The chain links TRBV27 to TRBJ1-1, with D maybe TRBD1 (5 bases). The CDR3 is 12 amino acids. CDR1 is MNHEY, CDR2 SMNVEV, per germline (reference sequence). V was cut by 5 bases and J by 7 bases, with 11 bases left in between. CDR3 amino acids: CASSPTGDEAFF. Written as DNA, the CDR3 is TGTGCCAGCAGTCCCACAGGAGATGAAGCTTTCTTT.

J is TRBJ2-7 and V is TRBV9; maybe TRBD1 (6 bases). CDR3 length: 13 residues. Trimming left V 6 bases short and J 5 bases short, with 15 bases between. Germline CDR1 SGDLS, CDR2 YYNGEE. This chain's CDR3 is CASNRDISDEQYF. The CDR3 bases are TGTGCCAGCAACAGGGATATTAGCGACGAGCAGTACTTC.

The chain is built from TRBV2 and TRBJ2-5; 10 bases are shared with TRBD2. Germline CDR1 SNHLY, CDR2 FYNNEI. The CDR3 has 15 residues. The junction had 8 bases not matched to a gene; V was cut back by 6 bases and J by 4 bases. CDR3 protein: CASRRSGGAIETQYF. In DNA, the CDR3 is TGTGCCAGCAGGAGGAGCGGGGGGGCCATAGAGACCCAGTACTTC. Looking up the rest from reference TRBV2 and TRBJ2-5 gives the full variable domain: EPEVTQTPSHQVTQMGQEVILRCVPISNHLYFYWYRQILGQKVEFLVSFYNNEISEKSEIFDDQFSVERPDGSNFTLKIRSTKLEDSAMYFCASRRSGGAIETQYFGPGTRLLVL.

V is TRBV3-1 (or the pseudogene TRBV3-2) and J is TRBJ2-3, with unresolved D. CDR1 and CDR2 from the germline V gene are LGHDT and YNNKEL (reference sequence). Trimming shortened V by 0 bases and J by 2 bases, and 9 bases separated the two germline ends. The CDR3 covers 15 residues. As DNA, the CDR3 is TGTGCCAGCAGCCAAGATTGGGCAACCACAGATACGCAGTATTTT. It translates to CASSQDWATTDTQYF.

J is TRBJ2-5 and V is TRBV18, with D possibly TRBD1 on 5 matching bases. The germline gives CDR1 KGHSH, CDR2 LQKENI. The CDR3 is 14 amino acids. Trimming removed 8 bases from V and 5 bases from J, with 18 bases in between. CDR3 in DNA: TGTGCCAGCGCCTCAAGCAGGGCTCATGAGACCCAGTACTTC. Translating it yields CASASSRAHETQYF.

This clone was detected once. The chain uses TRBV20-1 and TRBJ2-3; TRBD1 is a possible D gene (5 bases). The V and J ends lost 3 bases and 5 bases respectively, with 6 bases between them. Germline CDR1 is DFQATT and CDR2 is SNEGSKA (reference sequence). The CDR3 consists of 11 residues. The chain's CDR3 is CSASDRDTQYF. The DNA of the CDR3 is TGCAGTGCTAGTGACAGAGATACGCAGTATTTT.

The chain is built from TRBV5-6 and TRBJ2-1; 11 bases match TRBD2. The CDR3 covers 16 residues. CDR1 SGHDT and CDR2 YYEEEE come from the germline V gene. Trimming at V came to 0 bases and at J to 8 bases, leaving 7 bases not matched to a gene. The CDR3 bases are TGTGCCAGCAGCTTGGCCCTAGCGGGGGGTGGCGATGAGCAGTTCTTC. This codes for CASSLALAGGGDEQFF.

Comment on this clone: In the same sample, other DNA sequences code for this CDR3. The J gene is TRBJ1-3, the V gene TRBV19; D is undetermined. The CDR3 is 14 residues long. The V gene lost 5 bases and the J gene lost 0 bases, with 8 bases spanning the gap. Germline CDR1 LNHDA, CDR2 SQIVND (reference sequence). CDR3: CASSGGSSGNTIYF. CDR3 bases: TGTGCCAGTAGTGGCGGGTCCTCTGGAAACACCATATATTTT. Based on the CDR3 plus reference TRBV19 and TRBJ1-3, the full variable domain is DGGITQSPKYLFRKEGQNVTLSCEQNLNHDAMYWYRQDPGQGLRLIYYSQIVNDFQKGDIAEGYSVSREKKESFPLTVTSAQKNPTAFYLCASSGGSSGNTIYFGEGSWLTVV.